This T cell receptor beta chain was profiled in a study of T cells expressing NK-cell markers. With the 5' RACE reads reprocessed, TCRdb shows one record per CDR3 protein and no DNA. Its listing shows 250,000 or so distinct CDR3 sequences. The CDR3 consists of 12 residues. The germline V gene encodes CDR1 DFQATT and CDR2 SNEGSKA (reference sequence). The origin of this receptor is a woman between 18 and 70 years old in good health. The chain couples TRBV20-1 to TRBJ1-6. Sequenced material: blood T cells: a sorted CD56 or NKG2C T cell subset, CD4+ or CD8+ T cells, or bulk PBMC T cells (not recorded which). CDR3 in amino acids: CSAREKGSPLHF.